The rows below give T cell receptor beta chains drawn from one sample of a study of blood T cell repertoires in COVID-19. Some clones are missing from TCRdb's copy, which holds only in-frame ones; the method was immunoSEQ multiplex PCR. Here the sample spans approximately 200,000 clones, around 84% being singletons. Sequencing input: PBMCs or T cells enriched from blood (not recorded which). These receptor sequences come from a man aged 35-49 years who had recovered from COVID-19. Each CDR3 is given with its conserved first and last residue. The D gene is left open where the match is weak. A row's size may be missing; if present it is once, few, many or a size class.

TRBV27	.	once	TRBJ1-2	CASSLVGGPLGYTF	TGTGCCAGCAGTCTAGTAGGCGGGCCTCTTGGCTACACCTTC
TRBV2	TRBD2	.	TRBJ2-5	CASMEPGLQETQYF	TGTGCCAGCATGGAACCGGGACTACAAGAGACCCAGTACTTC
TRBV7-2	.	few	TRBJ2-7	CASSLEGAGWADEQYF	TGTGCCAGCAGCTTAGAAGGCGCAGGGTGGGCCGACGAGCAGTACTTC
TRBV7-2	TRBD2	.	TRBJ2-5	CASSLARASGRETQYF	TGTGCCAGCAGCTTAGCGCGGGCTAGCGGGAGGGAGACCCAGTACTTC
TRBV5-1	.	.	TRBJ2-3	CASSSAGDRGTDTQYF	TGCGCCAGCAGCTCCGCCGGGGATCGGGGAACAGATACGCAGTATTTT
TRBV5-8	.	.	TRBJ2-2	CASSLDRFRRELFF	TGTGCCAGCAGCTTGGACAGGTTTCGCCGGGAGCTGTTTTTT
TRBV28	TRBD1	.	TRBJ1-5	CASSSGQGDQPQHF	TGTGCCAGCAGTTCCGGACAGGGGGACCAGCCCCAGCATTTT
TRBV10-2	TRBD2	once	TRBJ2-7	CASSSLSGGPYEQYF	TGCGCCAGCAGTTCTTTGAGCGGGGGTCCCTACGAGCAGTACTTC
TRBV4-3	TRBD1	.	TRBJ2-7	CASSQDRQGVREQYF	TGCGCCAGCAGCCAAGACAGGCAGGGGGTGAGGGAGCAGTACTTC
TRBV29-1	TRBD1	.	TRBJ1-1	CSVRQGMNTEAFF	TGCAGCGTAAGACAGGGGATGAACACTGAAGCTTTCTTT
TRBV5-4	TRBD2	.	TRBJ2-7	CASSKRDAGSEQYF	TGTGCCAGCAGCAAGCGGGATGCCGGGTCCGAGCAGTACTTC
TRBV2	.	.	TRBJ2-1	CASSDRDYNEQFF	TGTGCCAGCAGTGACAGGGATTACAATGAGCAGTTCTTC
TRBV29-1	TRBD2	.	TRBJ2-1	CSVEDDSGRVYNEQFF	TGCAGCGTTGAAGATGATAGCGGGAGGGTCTACAATGAGCAGTTCTTC
TRBV6-2/TRBV6-3	TRBD1	.	TRBJ2-5	CASSYPDRGSGTQYF	TGTGCCAGCAGTTACCCGGACAGGGGATCAGGGACCCAGTACTTC
TRBV5-4	TRBD2	.	TRBJ2-5	CASSPRLAGGGETQYF	TGTGCCAGCAGCCCCAGACTAGCGGGAGGCGGGGAGACCCAGTACTTC
TRBV28	TRBD1	.	TRBJ2-1	CASSFPRQGMGNEQFF	TGTGCCAGCAGTTTCCCTCGACAGGGGATGGGCAATGAGCAGTTCTTC
TRBV7-9	.	.	TRBJ2-1	CASSWTTYNEQFF	TGTGCCAGCAGTTGGACTACCTACAATGAGCAGTTCTTC